These T cell receptor beta chains were read from a single sample in a study of cytomegalovirus exposure and HLA in healthy donors. TCRdb keeps only in-frame clones here, not all; method: immunoSEQ multiplex PCR. The table has 150,000 to 180,000 clones, approximately 81% seen once; the top ten hold around 1.5%. Material: PBMCs. These receptors were taken from a man between 18 and 29 years old in good health and CMV-seronegative. Each CDR3 is given with its conserved first and last residue. The D gene is left open where the match is weak. Not every row has a clone size; where given, it reads once, few, many or a size class.

j_gene,v_gene,d_gene,abundance,CDR3nt,CDR3aa
TRBJ2-5,TRBV5-1,TRBD2,-,TGCGCCAGCACCCCAGGGACTAGCATCGAAGAGACCCAGTACTTC,CASTPGTSIEETQYF
TRBJ2-5,TRBV5-4,TRBD1,-,TGTGCCAGCAGCCGAGGACAGGGGGCGCTTCTCCAAGAGACCCAGTACTTC,CASSRGQGALLQETQYF
TRBJ2-1,TRBV5-1,-,-,TGCGCCAGCAGCTGGGAGACAGGGGTACGGCGGGAGTTTAGGAATGAGCAGTTCTTC,CASSWETGVRREFRNEQFF
TRBJ1-3,TRBV10-3,TRBD1,-,TGTGCCATCAGTGTGGGGACAGGAGGAAACACCATATATTTT,CAISVGTGGNTIYF
TRBJ2-6,TRBV5-1,-,few,TGCGCCAGCAGCCTTGGGCTCAAGGGGCCTGGGGCCAACGTCCTGACTTTC,CASSLGLKGPGANVLTF
TRBJ2-7,TRBV7-2,TRBD2,-,TGTGCCAGCAGCCCTCCGGGACTAGCGTTCCCCTTCCCCGAGCAGTACTTC,CASSPPGLAFPFPEQYF
TRBJ1-2,TRBV4-3,TRBD1,once,TGCGCCAGCAGCCAAGAACGGAAACAGGGGTACGGCTACACCTTC,CASSQERKQGYGYTF
TRBJ1-1,TRBV27,-,once,TGTGCCAGCAGTTTAAATAGTGTAGTTTGGGCCTTTATCCCCCGTGACACTGAAGCTTTCTTT,CASSLNSVVWAFIPRDTEAFF
TRBJ2-2,TRBV5-6,-,few,TGTGCCAGCAGCCCAGACACGTACGGGGAGCTGTTTTTT,CASSPDTYGELFF
TRBJ1-3,TRBV6-6,-,-,TGTGCCAGCAGTTACCCGGGGCGGGGTCCTGGAAACACCATATATTTT,CASSYPGRGPGNTIYF
TRBJ2-1,TRBV19,TRBD2,-,TGTGCCAGTAGTACGCCGACTAGCGGGAGGGCCCGAGCCCACCAGTTCTTC,CASSTPTSGRARAHQFF
TRBJ2-3,TRBV9,-,-,TGTGCCAGCAGCTCCCTAGACTGGCTAAGCACAGATACGCAGTATTTT,CASSSLDWLSTDTQYF
TRBJ1-6,TRBV6-1,-,once,TGTGCCAGCAGTGAGATGGCCGATAATTCACCCCTCCACTTT,CASSEMADNSPLHF
TRBJ2-3,TRBV19,TRBD1,few,TGTGCCACCGGACAGGGGACTAGCACAGATACGCAGTATTTT,CATGQGTSTDTQYF
TRBJ2-7,TRBV27,TRBD2,-,TGTGCCAGCAGTTTAGTACTAGCGAGCGACGAGCAGTACTTC,CASSLVLASDEQYF
TRBJ2-1,TRBV10-1,TRBD2,-,TGCGCCAGCAGTGAGCGCGGGAGGGTTGAGCAGTTCTTC,CASSERGRVEQFF
TRBJ2-2,TRBV5-6,-,-,TGTGCCAGCAGCCCCGAGGTGTCTTCCGGGGAGCTGTTTTTT,CASSPEVSSGELFF
TRBJ2-1,TRBV13,TRBD2,-,TGTGCCAGCAGCTTCGGTAGCGGGAGCTCCTACAATGAGCAGTTCTTC,CASSFGSGSSYNEQFF
TRBJ2-7,TRBV6-5,TRBD2,-,TGTGCCAGCAGTTACTCGAGTCGGGGGGACTACGAGCAGTACTTC,CASSYSSRGDYEQYF
TRBJ2-7,TRBV2,-,-,TGTGCCAGCAGTGTGACGGGAAATGGGTACGAGCAGTACTTC,CASSVTGNGYEQYF
TRBJ1-2,TRBV4-3,-,-,TGCGCCAGCAGCCAAATGGGGGCGGGAGACTATGGCTACACCTTC,CASSQMGAGDYGYTF
TRBJ1-1,TRBV6-5,-,-,TGTGCCAGCAGTTACTCCCGAGGCCCTAGGGCTTTCTTT,CASSYSRGPRAFF
TRBJ1-5,TRBV5-4,-,-,TGTGCCAGCAGCTTCCAGGGTTCCCATCAGCCCCAGCATTTT,CASSFQGSHQPQHF
TRBJ2-7,TRBV25-1,-,-,TGTGCCAGCAGTGAACTTCCCCCCCAGGAACCCGACGAGCAGTACTTC,CASSELPPQEPDEQYF
TRBJ1-4,TRBV18,-,-,TGTGCCAGCTCACCAAACAGATATAATGAAAAACTGTTTTTT,CASSPNRYNEKLFF
TRBJ2-7,TRBV5-6,-,-,TGTGCCAGCAGCTCCGAGCCCTACGAGCAGTACTTC,CASSSEPYEQYF
TRBJ2-5,TRBV7-9,TRBD2,once,TGTGCCAGCAGCTTAGGACTAGCGGGAGTCCAAGAGACCCAGTACTTC,CASSLGLAGVQETQYF
TRBJ1-1,TRBV29-1,-,-,TGCAGCGTTGAAAGCCTGACTGAAGCTTTCTTT,CSVESLTEAFF
TRBJ2-7,TRBV4-3,TRBD2,-,TGCGCCAGCAGCCAAGACCCTCCGGGACTAGCGGGAGGGCGGTACGAGCAGTACTTC,CASSQDPPGLAGGRYEQYF
TRBJ2-1,TRBV9,TRBD2,-,TGTGCCAGCAGCCCCCTAGCGGGAGTGAATGAGCAGTTCTTC,CASSPLAGVNEQFF
TRBJ2-1,TRBV2,-,-,TGTGCCAACCCAGATGTGTTAAAATTCAATGAGCAGTTCTTC,CANPDVLKFNEQFF